The T cell receptor (beta chain) described here comes from a study of OX40 agonist ivuxolimab in advanced cancers. Looking at the study overall: A mean age of about 59 years, range about 20 to 79, was recorded, and approximately 79% were male.

Profiling relied on immunoSEQ multiplex PCR, and the TCRdb table lists in-frame clones only, not all of them. The profile shows 55,000 to 75,000 clones, roughly nine tenths of them singletons. CDR1 SGHTA and CDR2 FQGNSA come from the germline V gene. The V and J ends lost 11 bases and 0 bases respectively, with 14 bases between them. The CDR3 contains 14 residues. The sample in question was CD4+ or CD8+ T cells sorted from blood, obtained in a trial of the OX40 agonist ivuxolimab. The source of this sequence is an adult with an advanced solid tumor such as melanoma, head and neck, liver or kidney cancer. J is TRBJ1-3 and V is TRBV7-2, with D possibly being TRBD1 (6 bases). The CDR3 region is CAWGQPSSGNTIYF. Written as DNA, the CDR3 is TGTGCCTGGGGGCAGCCTAGCTCTGGAAACACCATATATTTT.